The present T cell receptor (beta chain) was sequenced within a study of shared clonotypes between healthy human individuals. Methods used by the authors: Without quality scores, immunoSEQ junctional reads could not be filtered like full-length reads. Measured with immunoSEQ multiplex PCR; TCRdb has only the in-frame clones, and not every one. D and trimming were read from the DNA, whereas the V and J calls and clone size are those reported in that table. The sample consists of approximately 590,000 clones, less than 97% of them appearing once. Naive CD8 populations comprised CD45RO-negative cells positively selected for CCR7, excluding terminally differentiated effector memory CD45RA+ cells. The sequence was collected from a woman in her 30s in good health. The sample comprised naive CD8+ T cells sorted from blood.

CDR3 in amino acids: CATHSGDSYNEQFF. CDR3 sequence (DNA): TGCGCCACCCACTCGGGGGACAGCTACAATGAGCAGTTCTTC. This chain links TRBV5-1 with TRBJ2-1; D perhaps matches TRBD1 (7 bases). The CDR3 loop spans 14 amino acids. In germline, CDR1 is SGHRS, CDR2 YFSETQ. The V end lost 9 bases, the J end lost 3 bases, and 16 bases lay between the germline ends.